The T cell receptor (beta chain) described here comes from a study of cytomegalovirus exposure and HLA in healthy donors. Overall study findings and caveats: Most of the CMV-associated TCR beta chains (in a later analysis) appeared to be HLA-restricted.

Germline assignment: CDR1 SGHTA and CDR2 FQGNSA. V lost 2 bases to trimming and J lost 9 bases; unmatched junction nucleotides: 9. The CDR3 has 15 residues. The PCR ran on 60 Vbeta and 13 Jbeta primers. Data came from immunoSEQ multiplex PCR; TCRdb stores just in-frame clones and leaves some out. The repertoire holds roughly 140,000 clones, with around 74% as singletons. Comments on this clone: Antigen specificity is unknown.

The sequenced sample was PBMCs. This sequence joins TRBV7-2 and TRBJ2-5; 10 nucleotides match TRBD1. The receptor was isolated from a man between 45 and 60 years old in good health and CMV-seropositive. The CDR3 coding sequence is TGTGCCAGCAGCTTACGGACAGGGGGGTTGTTGGCCCAGTACTTC. It yields the protein CASSLRTGGLLAQYF.